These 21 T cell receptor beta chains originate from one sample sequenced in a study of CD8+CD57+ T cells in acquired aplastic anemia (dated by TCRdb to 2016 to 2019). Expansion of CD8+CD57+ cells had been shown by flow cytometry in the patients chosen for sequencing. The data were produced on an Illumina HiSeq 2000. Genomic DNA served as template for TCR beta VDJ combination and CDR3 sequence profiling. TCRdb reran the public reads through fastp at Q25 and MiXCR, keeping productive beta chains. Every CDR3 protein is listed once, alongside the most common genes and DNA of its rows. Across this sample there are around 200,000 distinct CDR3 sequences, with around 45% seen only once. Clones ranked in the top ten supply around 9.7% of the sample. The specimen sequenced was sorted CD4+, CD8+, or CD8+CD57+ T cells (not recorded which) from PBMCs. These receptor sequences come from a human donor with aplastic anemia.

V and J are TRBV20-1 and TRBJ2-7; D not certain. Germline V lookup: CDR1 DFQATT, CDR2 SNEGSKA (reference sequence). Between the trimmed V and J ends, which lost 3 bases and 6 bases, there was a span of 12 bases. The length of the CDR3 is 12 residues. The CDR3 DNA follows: TGCAGTGCTAGTCCCTTCGGGCTCGAGCAGTACTTC. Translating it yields CSASPFGLEQYF.

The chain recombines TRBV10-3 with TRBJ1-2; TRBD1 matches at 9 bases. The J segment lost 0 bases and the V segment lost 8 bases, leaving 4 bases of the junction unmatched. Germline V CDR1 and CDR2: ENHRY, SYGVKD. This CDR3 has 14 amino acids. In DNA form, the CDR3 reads TGTGCCATCCCGAGGACAGGGGCTAACTATGGCTACACCTTC. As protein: CAIPRTGANYGYTF.

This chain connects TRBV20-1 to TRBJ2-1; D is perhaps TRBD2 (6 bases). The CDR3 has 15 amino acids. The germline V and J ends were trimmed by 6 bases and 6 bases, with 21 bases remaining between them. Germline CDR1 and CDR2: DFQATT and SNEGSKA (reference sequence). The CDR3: CSASPPRLVRNEQFF. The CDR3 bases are TGCAGTGCCTCCCCGCCAAGACTAGTTCGCAATGAGCAGTTCTTC.

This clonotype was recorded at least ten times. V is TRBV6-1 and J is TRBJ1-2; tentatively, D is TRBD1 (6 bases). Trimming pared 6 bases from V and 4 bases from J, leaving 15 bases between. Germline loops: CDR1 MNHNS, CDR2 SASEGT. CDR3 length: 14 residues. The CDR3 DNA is TGTGCCAGCAGCCTACGGGGGGCGGCCTATGGCTACACCTTC. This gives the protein CASSLRGAAYGYTF.

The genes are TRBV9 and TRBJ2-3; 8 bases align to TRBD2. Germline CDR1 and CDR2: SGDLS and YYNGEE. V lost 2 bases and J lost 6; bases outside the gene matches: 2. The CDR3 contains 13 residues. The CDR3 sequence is CASSVGGDDTQYF. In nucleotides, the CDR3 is TGTGCCAGCAGCGTCGGGGGGGATGATACGCAGTATTTT.

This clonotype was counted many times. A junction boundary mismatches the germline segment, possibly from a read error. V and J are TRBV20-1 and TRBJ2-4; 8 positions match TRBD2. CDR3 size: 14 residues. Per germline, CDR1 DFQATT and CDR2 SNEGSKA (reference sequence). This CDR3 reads CSARGGGSKNIQYF. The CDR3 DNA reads TGCAGTGCGAGAGGCGGGGGGTCAAAAAACATTCAGTACTTC.

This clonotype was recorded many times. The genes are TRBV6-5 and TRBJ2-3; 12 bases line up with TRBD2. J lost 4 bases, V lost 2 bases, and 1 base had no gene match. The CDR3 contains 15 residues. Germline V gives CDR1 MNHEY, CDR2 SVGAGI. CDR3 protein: CASSYLAGGSDTQYF. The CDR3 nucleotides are TGTGCCAGCAGTTACCTAGCGGGAGGGTCAGATACGCAGTATTTT.

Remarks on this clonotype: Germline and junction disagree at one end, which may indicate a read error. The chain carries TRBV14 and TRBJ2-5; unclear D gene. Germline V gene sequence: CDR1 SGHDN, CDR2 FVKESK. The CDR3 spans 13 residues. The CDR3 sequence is CASSQGRSESQYF. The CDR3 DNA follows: TGTGCCAGCAGCCAAGGAAGATCAGAGTCCCAGTACTTC.

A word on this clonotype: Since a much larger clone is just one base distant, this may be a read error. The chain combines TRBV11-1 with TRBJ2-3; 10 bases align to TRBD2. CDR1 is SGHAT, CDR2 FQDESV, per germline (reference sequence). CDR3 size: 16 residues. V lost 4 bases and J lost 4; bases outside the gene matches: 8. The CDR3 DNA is TGTGCCAGCAGCTCCGGACTAGCGGCTAGCGCAGATACGCAGTATTTT. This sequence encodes CASSSGLAASADTQYF.

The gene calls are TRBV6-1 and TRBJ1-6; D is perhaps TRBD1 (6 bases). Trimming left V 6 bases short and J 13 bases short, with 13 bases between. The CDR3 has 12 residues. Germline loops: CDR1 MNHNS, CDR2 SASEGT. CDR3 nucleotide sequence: TGTGCCAGCAGCTTACAGGGAGGTCCCCTCCACTTT. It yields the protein CASSLQGGPLHF.

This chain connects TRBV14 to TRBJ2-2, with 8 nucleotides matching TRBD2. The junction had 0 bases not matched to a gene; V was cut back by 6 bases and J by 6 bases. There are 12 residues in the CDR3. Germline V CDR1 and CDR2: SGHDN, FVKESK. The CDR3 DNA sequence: TGTGCCAGCAGGGGACTAGCCGGGGAGCTGTTTTTT. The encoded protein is CASRGLAGELFF.

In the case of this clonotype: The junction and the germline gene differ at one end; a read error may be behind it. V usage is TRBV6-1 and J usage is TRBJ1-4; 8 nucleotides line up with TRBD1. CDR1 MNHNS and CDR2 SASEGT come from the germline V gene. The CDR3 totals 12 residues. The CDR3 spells CASRTGGENLFF. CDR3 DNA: TGTGCCAGCAGAACAGGGGGAGAAAACCTGTTTTTT.

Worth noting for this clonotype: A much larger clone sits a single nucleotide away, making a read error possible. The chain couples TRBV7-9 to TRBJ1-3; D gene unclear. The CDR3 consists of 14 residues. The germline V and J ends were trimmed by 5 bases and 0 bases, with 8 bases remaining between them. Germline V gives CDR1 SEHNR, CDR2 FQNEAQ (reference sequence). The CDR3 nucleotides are TGTGCCAGCAGCCTTACGGACTCTGGAAACACCATATATTTT. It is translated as CASSLTDSGNTIYF.

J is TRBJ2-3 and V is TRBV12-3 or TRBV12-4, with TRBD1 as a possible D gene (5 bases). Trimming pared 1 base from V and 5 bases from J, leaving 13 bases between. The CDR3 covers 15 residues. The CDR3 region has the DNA TGTGCCAGCAGTTTAGAGGAGTGGGGCCAAGATACGCAGTATTTT. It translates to CASSLEEWGQDTQYF.

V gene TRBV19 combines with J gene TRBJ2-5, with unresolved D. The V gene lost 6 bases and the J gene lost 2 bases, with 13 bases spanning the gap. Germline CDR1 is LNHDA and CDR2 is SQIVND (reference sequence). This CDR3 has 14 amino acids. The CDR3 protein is CASRLSLGQETQYF. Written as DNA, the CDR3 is TGTGCCAGTAGACTCTCCTTAGGGCAAGAGACCCAGTACTTC.

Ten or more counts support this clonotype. CDR3 DNA sequence: TGTGCCAGTAGGACCCTATCCGCGGGGAGGGGAAACACCATATATTTT. It codes for CASRTLSAGRGNTIYF. The chain employs TRBV19 and TRBJ1-3; D call uncertain. CDR1 and CDR2 from the germline V gene are LNHDA and SQIVND (reference sequence). V was cut by 6 bases and J by 4 bases, with 19 bases left in between. This CDR3 has 16 amino acids.

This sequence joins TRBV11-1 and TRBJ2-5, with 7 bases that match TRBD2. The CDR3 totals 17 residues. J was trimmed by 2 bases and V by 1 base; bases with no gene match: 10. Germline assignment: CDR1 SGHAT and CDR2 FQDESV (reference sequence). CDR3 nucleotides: TGTGCCAGCAGCTTAGGGGCGTCTAGCGGTAATCAAGAGACCCAGTACTTC. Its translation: CASSLGASSGNQETQYF.

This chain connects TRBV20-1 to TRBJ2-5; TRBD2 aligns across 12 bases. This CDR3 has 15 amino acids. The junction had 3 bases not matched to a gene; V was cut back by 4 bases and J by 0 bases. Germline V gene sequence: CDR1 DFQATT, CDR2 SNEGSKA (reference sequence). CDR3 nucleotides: TGCAGTGCTACTGGACTAGCGGGGAACCAAGAGACCCAGTACTTC. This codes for CSATGLAGNQETQYF.

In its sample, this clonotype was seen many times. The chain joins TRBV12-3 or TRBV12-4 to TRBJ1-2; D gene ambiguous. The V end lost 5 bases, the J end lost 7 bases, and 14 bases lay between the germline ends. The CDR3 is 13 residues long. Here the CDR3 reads CASSRSPFVGYTF. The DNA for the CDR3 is TGTGCCAGCAGTCGATCTCCTTTCGTTGGCTACACCTTC.

In DNA, the CDR3 is TGTGCCAGCAGCGACAGGGATGATGGTAATTCACCCCTCCACTTT. It yields the protein CASSDRDDGNSPLHF. The chain couples TRBV13 to TRBJ1-6; 7 bases align to TRBD1. V was clipped by 5 bases and J by 6 bases; unmatched bases: 7. Germline V CDR1 and CDR2: PRHDT, FYEKMQ (reference sequence). The CDR3 extends over 15 amino acids.

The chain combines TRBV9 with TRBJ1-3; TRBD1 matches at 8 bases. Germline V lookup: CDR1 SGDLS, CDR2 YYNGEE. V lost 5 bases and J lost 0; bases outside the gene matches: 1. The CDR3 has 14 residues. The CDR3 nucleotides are TGTGCCAGCAGTGGGACAGGCTCTGGAAACACCATATATTTT. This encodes CASSGTGSGNTIYF. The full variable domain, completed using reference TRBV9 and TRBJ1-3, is DSGVTQTPKHLITATGQRVTLRCSPRSGDLSVYWYQQSLDQGLQFLIQYYNGEERAKGNILERFSAQQFPDLHSELNLSSLELGDSALYFCASSGTGSGNTIYFGEGSWLTVV.